A selection of T cell receptor beta chains follows, all from one sample in a study of patients and donors after allogeneic stem cell transplantation. MiXCR was run by TCRdb on the RT-PCR reads, yielding one entry per CDR3 protein. The table lists over 150,000 distinct CDR3 sequences, less than 45% of them singletons. The sample consisted of blood, either unsorted or a sorted T cell fraction (not recorded which). The receptor source for this set is a human donor who was either an allogeneic HSCT recipient or a stem cell or donor lymphocyte infusion donor (not recorded which). It is not recorded whose cells these are; they may come from a transplant donor. Each CDR3 is given with its conserved first and last residue. A D gene is named only where the DNA matches it firmly. The size entry is marked missing in some rows and otherwise reads once, few, many or a size class.

v_gene: TRBV6-1; j_gene: TRBJ1-2; abundance: few; d_gene: TRBD1; CDR3aa: CASSETLGTAFLWGYTF; CDR3nt: TGTGCCAGCAGTGAAACGCTCGGGACAGCTTTTCTATGGGGCTACACCTTC
v_gene: TRBV9; j_gene: TRBJ2-1; abundance: .; d_gene: .; CDR3aa: CASSVRPRTTAGEQFF; CDR3nt: TGTGCCAGCAGCGTAAGGCCCCGGACCACGGCGGGTGAGCAGTTCTTC
v_gene: TRBV30; j_gene: TRBJ2-7; abundance: .; d_gene: TRBD1; CDR3aa: CAWNRAWGQVKSSYEQYF; CDR3nt: TGTGCCTGGAATAGGGCCTGGGGACAGGTAAAAAGCTCCTACGAGCAGTACTTC
v_gene: TRBV3-1; j_gene: TRBJ2-1; abundance: .; d_gene: .; CDR3aa: CASSQFGEQFF; CDR3nt: TGTGCCAGCAGCCAATTTGGGGAGCAGTTCTTC
v_gene: TRBV12-3/TRBV12-4; j_gene: TRBJ2-1; abundance: .; d_gene: .; CDR3aa: CASSLGGVSNEQFF; CDR3nt: TGTGCCAGCAGTTTAGGGGGAGTGAGCAATGAGCAGTTCTTC
v_gene: TRBV27; j_gene: TRBJ1-1; abundance: few; d_gene: .; CDR3aa: CASSFSGGYTEAFF; CDR3nt: TGTGCCAGCAGTTTCTCCGGGGGGTACACTGAAGCTTTCTTT
v_gene: TRBV15; j_gene: TRBJ1-1; abundance: few; d_gene: .; CDR3aa: CATSRKGDTEAFF; CDR3nt: TGTGCCACCAGCAGAAAGGGAGACACTGAAGCTTTCTTT
v_gene: TRBV20-1; j_gene: TRBJ2-2; abundance: .; d_gene: TRBD1; CDR3aa: CSAGDRGILNGRELFF; CDR3nt: TGCAGTGCCGGGGACAGGGGAATACTTAACGGCCGGGAGCTGTTTTTT
v_gene: TRBV12-3/TRBV12-4; j_gene: TRBJ2-2; abundance: once; d_gene: TRBD2; CDR3aa: CASSLTAGRLNTGELFF; CDR3nt: TGTGCCAGCAGTTTGACAGCGGGACGACTTAACACCGGGGAGCTGTTTTTT
v_gene: TRBV5-1; j_gene: TRBJ2-1; abundance: once; d_gene: TRBD2; CDR3aa: CASSLGGAIPFNEQFF; CDR3nt: TGCGCCAGCAGCCTGGGAGGGGCGATCCCCTTCAATGAGCAGTTCTTC
v_gene: TRBV24-1; j_gene: TRBJ1-2; abundance: .; d_gene: TRBD1; CDR3aa: CATSDPTGANYGYTF; CDR3nt: TGTGCCACCAGTGACCCGACAGGGGCTAACTATGGCTACACCTTC
v_gene: TRBV4-3; j_gene: TRBJ1-3; abundance: .; d_gene: .; CDR3aa: CASSQDRAYPGNTIYF; CDR3nt: TGCGCCAGCAGCCAAGACAGGGCTTACCCGGGAAACACCATATATTTT
v_gene: TRBV12-3/TRBV12-4; j_gene: TRBJ2-5; abundance: .; d_gene: TRBD2; CDR3aa: CASSLAGLGFQETQYF; CDR3nt: TGTGCCAGCAGTTTAGCGGGACTAGGGTTCCAAGAGACCCAGTACTTC
v_gene: TRBV9; j_gene: TRBJ2-7; abundance: .; d_gene: TRBD2; CDR3aa: CASSVEGLAGPYEQYF; CDR3nt: TGTGCCAGCAGCGTAGAGGGACTAGCGGGGCCCTACGAGCAGTACTTC
v_gene: TRBV20-1; j_gene: TRBJ2-7; abundance: once; d_gene: .; CDR3aa: CSALGNSYEQYF; CDR3nt: TGCAGTGCCTTAGGTAACTCCTACGAGCAGTACTTC
v_gene: TRBV28; j_gene: TRBJ1-5; abundance: few; d_gene: .; CDR3aa: CASSLLSQGPSNQPQHF; CDR3nt: TGTGCCAGCAGTTTACTTAGTCAGGGACCAAGCAATCAGCCCCAGCATTTT
v_gene: TRBV6-6; j_gene: TRBJ2-1; abundance: .; d_gene: .; CDR3aa: CASEVVGENEQFF; CDR3nt: TGTGCCAGCGAGGTGGTGGGGGAAAATGAGCAGTTCTTC
v_gene: TRBV19; j_gene: TRBJ1-2; abundance: once; d_gene: .; CDR3aa: CASSIRGLDYGYTF; CDR3nt: TGTGCCAGTAGTATCCGGGGGCTTGACTATGGCTACACCTTC
v_gene: TRBV20-1; j_gene: TRBJ1-4; abundance: few; d_gene: TRBD1; CDR3aa: CSALRTGGNEKLFF; CDR3nt: TGCAGTGCTCTCCGGACAGGGGGTAATGAAAAACTGTTTTTT
v_gene: TRBV4-2; j_gene: TRBJ1-1; abundance: .; d_gene: .; CDR3aa: CASSQEGFEIRDTEAFF; CDR3nt: TGTGCCAGCAGCCAAGAAGGGTTCGAGATTCGGGACACTGAAGCTTTCTTT
v_gene: TRBV28; j_gene: TRBJ1-5; abundance: few; d_gene: .; CDR3aa: CATGSNQPQHF; CDR3nt: TGTGCCACTGGAAGCAATCAGCCCCAGCATTTT
v_gene: TRBV12-3/TRBV12-4; j_gene: TRBJ2-6; abundance: few; d_gene: TRBD1; CDR3aa: CASSTGQGKGSGANVLTF; CDR3nt: TGTGCCAGCAGTACAGGACAGGGAAAGGGCTCTGGGGCCAACGTCCTGACTTTC
v_gene: TRBV15; j_gene: TRBJ2-7; abundance: .; d_gene: TRBD2; CDR3aa: CATSFAGALSYEQYF; CDR3nt: TGTGCCACCAGTTTCGCGGGAGCACTCTCCTACGAGCAGTACTTC
v_gene: TRBV5-1; j_gene: TRBJ2-7; abundance: .; d_gene: TRBD2; CDR3aa: CASSPGTSGIYEQYF; CDR3nt: TGCGCCAGCAGCCCCGGGACTAGCGGGATATACGAGCAGTACTTC
v_gene: TRBV15; j_gene: TRBJ2-7; abundance: few; d_gene: .; CDR3aa: CATSRDGGTSYEQYF; CDR3nt: TGTGCCACCAGCAGAGACGGCGGGACTTCCTACGAGCAGTACTTC
v_gene: TRBV19; j_gene: TRBJ2-7; abundance: .; d_gene: TRBD2; CDR3aa: CASSIQRGSSYEQYF; CDR3nt: TGTGCCAGTAGTATTCAGCGGGGGAGCTCCTACGAGCAGTACTTC
v_gene: TRBV28; j_gene: TRBJ1-2; abundance: .; d_gene: .; CDR3aa: CASSFEVDSNYGYTF; CDR3nt: TGTGCCAGCAGTTTTGAGGTAGACAGTAACTATGGCTACACCTTC
v_gene: TRBV6-5; j_gene: TRBJ1-5; abundance: few; d_gene: .; CDR3aa: CASSYSPGINQPQHF; CDR3nt: TGTGCCAGCAGTTACTCTCCAGGGATCAATCAGCCCCAGCATTTT
v_gene: TRBV12-3/TRBV12-4; j_gene: TRBJ1-2; abundance: .; d_gene: .; CDR3aa: CASREGYYGYTF; CDR3nt: TGTGCCAGCAGGGAGGGGTACTATGGCTACACCTTC
v_gene: TRBV15; j_gene: TRBJ1-1; abundance: .; d_gene: .; CDR3aa: CATSREHQQVNTEAFF; CDR3nt: TGTGCCACCAGCAGAGAGCATCAGCAGGTGAACACTGAAGCTTTCTTT
v_gene: TRBV30; j_gene: TRBJ1-1; abundance: .; d_gene: .; CDR3aa: CASSAGWDTEAFF; CDR3nt: TGTGCCTCGTCGGCGGGCTGGGACACTGAAGCTTTCTTT
v_gene: TRBV27; j_gene: TRBJ1-2; abundance: few; d_gene: TRBD1; CDR3aa: CASSFSRGQGAYGYTF; CDR3nt: TGTGCCAGCAGTTTTAGTCGTGGACAGGGGGCTTATGGCTACACCTTC
v_gene: TRBV7-9; j_gene: TRBJ2-3; abundance: .; d_gene: .; CDR3aa: CASILHTDTQYF; CDR3nt: TGTGCCAGCATCCTACACACAGATACGCAGTATTTT
v_gene: TRBV6-5; j_gene: TRBJ1-2; abundance: few; d_gene: .; CDR3aa: CASSYLSANYGYTF; CDR3nt: TGTGCCAGCAGTTACTTATCAGCCAACTATGGCTACACCTTC
v_gene: TRBV7-8; j_gene: TRBJ2-1; abundance: .; d_gene: .; CDR3aa: CASSWTDNRSEQFF; CDR3nt: TGTGCCAGCAGCTGGACCGATAATAGGAGTGAGCAGTTCTTC
v_gene: TRBV18; j_gene: TRBJ2-3; abundance: .; d_gene: .; CDR3aa: CASSPIGGGDTQYF; CDR3nt: TGTGCCAGCTCACCAATAGGGGGAGGAGATACGCAGTATTTT
v_gene: TRBV12-3/TRBV12-4; j_gene: TRBJ1-1; abundance: .; d_gene: .; CDR3aa: CASIGGMNTEAFF; CDR3nt: TGTGCCAGCATTGGGGGCATGAACACTGAAGCTTTCTTT
v_gene: TRBV7-2; j_gene: TRBJ1-2; abundance: .; d_gene: .; CDR3aa: CASSLDDRRRNGYTF; CDR3nt: TGTGCCAGCAGCTTAGATGATCGGCGGAGAAATGGCTACACCTTC
v_gene: TRBV15; j_gene: TRBJ2-7; abundance: .; d_gene: .; CDR3aa: CATSRGYYEQYF; CDR3nt: TGTGCCACCAGCCGCGGCTACTACGAGCAGTACTTC
v_gene: TRBV12-3/TRBV12-4; j_gene: TRBJ1-1; abundance: .; d_gene: TRBD1; CDR3aa: CASSPTNRGNTEAFF; CDR3nt: TGTGCCAGCAGTCCAACTAACAGGGGGAATACTGAAGCTTTCTTT
v_gene: TRBV12-3/TRBV12-4; j_gene: TRBJ1-1; abundance: many; d_gene: .; CDR3aa: CASSRDWVVAEAFF; CDR3nt: TGTGCCAGCAGTCGCGACTGGGTAGTCGCTGAAGCTTTCTTT
v_gene: TRBV9; j_gene: TRBJ2-2; abundance: .; d_gene: .; CDR3aa: CASSVAQNTGELFF; CDR3nt: TGTGCCAGCAGCGTAGCTCAGAACACCGGGGAGCTGTTTTTT
v_gene: TRBV18; j_gene: TRBJ1-5; abundance: .; d_gene: .; CDR3aa: CASSRGDSNQPQHF; CDR3nt: TGTGCCAGCTCACGAGGGGACAGCAATCAGCCCCAGCATTTT
v_gene: TRBV5-6; j_gene: TRBJ1-3; abundance: few; d_gene: .; CDR3aa: CASSLPSGTTGNTIYF; CDR3nt: TGTGCCAGCAGCTTACCCTCAGGGACAACTGGAAACACCATATATTTT
v_gene: TRBV7-2; j_gene: TRBJ1-2; abundance: few; d_gene: .; CDR3aa: CASSLRELGGGYTF; CDR3nt: TGTGCCAGCAGCTTACGGGAGCTTGGGGGTGGCTACACCTTC
v_gene: TRBV7-6; j_gene: TRBJ2-5; abundance: .; d_gene: .; CDR3aa: CASSNKETQYF; CDR3nt: TGTGCCAGCAGCAATAAAGAGACCCAGTACTTC
v_gene: TRBV7-2; j_gene: TRBJ1-1; abundance: .; d_gene: .; CDR3aa: CASSLEQGFRDTEAFF; CDR3nt: TGTGCCAGCAGCTTGGAGCAGGGGTTCAGGGACACTGAAGCTTTCTTT
v_gene: TRBV9; j_gene: TRBJ1-1; abundance: few; d_gene: .; CDR3aa: CASSVEGGDTEAFF; CDR3nt: TGTGCCAGCAGCGTCGAAGGGGGGGACACTGAAGCTTTCTTT
v_gene: TRBV29-1; j_gene: TRBJ2-1; abundance: .; d_gene: TRBD2; CDR3aa: CSVESSGRENEQFF; CDR3nt: TGCAGCGTTGAATCCAGCGGGAGAGAAAATGAGCAGTTCTTC
v_gene: TRBV12-3/TRBV12-4; j_gene: TRBJ2-3; abundance: few; d_gene: .; CDR3aa: CASSLAHADTQYF; CDR3nt: TGTGCCAGCAGTTTAGCGCACGCAGATACGCAGTATTTT
v_gene: TRBV5-4; j_gene: TRBJ2-2; abundance: .; d_gene: TRBD2; CDR3aa: CASSLTGLAAGELFF; CDR3nt: TGTGCCAGCAGCCTTACGGGACTAGCTGCGGGGGAGCTGTTTTTT
v_gene: TRBV12-3/TRBV12-4; j_gene: TRBJ1-4; abundance: .; d_gene: .; CDR3aa: CASNTASGNEKLFF; CDR3nt: TGTGCCAGCAACACAGCTTCGGGTAATGAAAAACTGTTTTTT
v_gene: TRBV5-6; j_gene: TRBJ2-2; abundance: .; d_gene: .; CDR3aa: CASSLSYTGELFF; CDR3nt: TGTGCCAGCAGCTTGTCCTACACCGGGGAGCTGTTTTTT
v_gene: TRBV30; j_gene: TRBJ1-3; abundance: .; d_gene: .; CDR3aa: CAGELSGNTIYF; CDR3nt: TGTGCCGGCGAACTCTCCGGAAACACCATATATTTT
v_gene: TRBV27; j_gene: TRBJ1-6; abundance: few; d_gene: .; CDR3aa: CASSTTGPTTYNSPLHF; CDR3nt: TGTGCCAGCAGTACCACGGGACCGACTACCTATAATTCACCCCTCCACTTT
v_gene: TRBV21-1; j_gene: TRBJ1-1; abundance: .; d_gene: .; CDR3aa: CASSTAGGIYNTEAFF; CDR3nt: TGTGCCAGCAGCACGGCAGGGGGCATTTACAACACTGAAGCTTTCTTT
v_gene: TRBV4-1; j_gene: TRBJ1-2; abundance: .; d_gene: .; CDR3aa: CASSQEGGQLPGGYTF; CDR3nt: TGCGCCAGCAGCCAAGAGGGGGGACAACTCCCGGGTGGCTACACCTTC
v_gene: TRBV12-3/TRBV12-4; j_gene: TRBJ1-2; abundance: .; d_gene: TRBD1; CDR3aa: CASSSRDRADGYTF; CDR3nt: TGTGCCAGCAGTTCCCGGGACAGGGCAGATGGCTACACCTTC
v_gene: TRBV12-3/TRBV12-4; j_gene: TRBJ1-5; abundance: many; d_gene: .; CDR3aa: CASTKGQLNQPQHF; CDR3nt: TGTGCCAGCACTAAAGGACAGCTCAATCAGCCCCAGCATTTT
v_gene: TRBV27; j_gene: TRBJ1-4; abundance: .; d_gene: .; CDR3aa: CASSLVFATNEKLFF; CDR3nt: TGTGCCAGCAGTTTGGTATTTGCAACTAATGAAAAACTGTTTTTT